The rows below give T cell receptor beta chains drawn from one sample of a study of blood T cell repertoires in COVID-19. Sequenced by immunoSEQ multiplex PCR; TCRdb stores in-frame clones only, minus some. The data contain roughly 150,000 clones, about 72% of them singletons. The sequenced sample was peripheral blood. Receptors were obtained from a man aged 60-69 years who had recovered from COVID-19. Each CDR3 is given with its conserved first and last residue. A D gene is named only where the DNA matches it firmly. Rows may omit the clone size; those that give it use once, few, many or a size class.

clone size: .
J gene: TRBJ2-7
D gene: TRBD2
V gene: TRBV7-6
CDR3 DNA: TGTGCCAGCAGCCCGACTAGCGGGGTCTACGAGCAGTACTTC
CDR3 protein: CASSPTSGVYEQYF

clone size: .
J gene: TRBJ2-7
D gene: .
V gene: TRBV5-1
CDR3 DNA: TGCGCCAGCAGCTTGGGGCAGGGTAGCCACGAGCAGTACTTC
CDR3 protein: CASSLGQGSHEQYF

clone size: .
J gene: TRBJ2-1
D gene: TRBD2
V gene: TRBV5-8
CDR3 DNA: TGTGCCAGCAGCCCTGGGAAATTAGCGGGAGCTTACAATGAGCAGTTCTTC
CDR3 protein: CASSPGKLAGAYNEQFF

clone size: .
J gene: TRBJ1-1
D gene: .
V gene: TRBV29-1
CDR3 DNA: TGCAGCGTTGAAGATCCAGGGTCTGAAGCTTTCTTT
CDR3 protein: CSVEDPGSEAFF

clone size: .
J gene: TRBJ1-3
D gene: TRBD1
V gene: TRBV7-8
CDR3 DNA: TGTGCCAGCAGCTCCTCAGGGGGCGGTGGAAACACCATATATTTT
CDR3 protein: CASSSSGGGGNTIYF

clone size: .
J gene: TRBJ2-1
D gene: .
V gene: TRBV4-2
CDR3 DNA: TGTGCCAGCAGCCAAGAAAGCGGACTACCATACAATGAGCAGTTCTTC
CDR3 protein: CASSQESGLPYNEQFF

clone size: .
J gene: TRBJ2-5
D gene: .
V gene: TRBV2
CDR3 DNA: TGTGCCAGCGGCGGGACCTTGGGCGGAGAGACCCAGTACTTC
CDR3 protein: CASGGTLGGETQYF

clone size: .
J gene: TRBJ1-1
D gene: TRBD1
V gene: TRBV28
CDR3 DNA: TGTGCCAGCATCTCCCGGCCGGGACAGGGGGCAACTGAAGCTTTCTTT
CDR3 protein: CASISRPGQGATEAFF

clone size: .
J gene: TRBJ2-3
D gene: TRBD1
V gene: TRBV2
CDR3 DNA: TGTGCCAGCAGCGGCCGACAGGGGAGCACAGATACGCAGTATTTT
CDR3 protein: CASSGRQGSTDTQYF

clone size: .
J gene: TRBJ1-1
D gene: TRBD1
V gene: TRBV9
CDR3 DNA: TGTGCCAGCAGCGGCCTCGACAGGGGTGTGACTGAAGCTTTCTTT
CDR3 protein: CASSGLDRGVTEAFF

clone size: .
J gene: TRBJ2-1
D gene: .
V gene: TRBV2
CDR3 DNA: TGTGCCAGCAAGGCAGGTGTGTACAATGAGCAGTTCTTC
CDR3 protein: CASKAGVYNEQFF

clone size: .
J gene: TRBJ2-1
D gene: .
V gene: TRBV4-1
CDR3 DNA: TGCGCCAGCAGCCGGTCCTGGGGTGGGAGTCGTAATGAGCAGTTCTTC
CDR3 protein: CASSRSWGGSRNEQFF

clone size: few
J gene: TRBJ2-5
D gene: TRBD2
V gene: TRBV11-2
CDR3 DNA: TGTGCCAGCACCCTTAGCGGGGCAAAAGAGACCCAGTACTTC
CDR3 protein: CASTLSGAKETQYF

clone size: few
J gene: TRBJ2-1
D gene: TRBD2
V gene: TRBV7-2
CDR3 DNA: TGTGCCAGCAGCTTAGGGGGACTAGCGGGAGGGCATGAGCAGTTCTTC
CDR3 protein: CASSLGGLAGGHEQFF

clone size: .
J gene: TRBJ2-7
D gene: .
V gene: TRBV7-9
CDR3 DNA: TGTGCCAGCAGCACCCCCCAAGGACAGTCCTACGAGCAGTACTTC
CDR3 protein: CASSTPQGQSYEQYF

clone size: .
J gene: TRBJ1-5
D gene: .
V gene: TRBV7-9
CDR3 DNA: TGTGCCAGCAGCCCAGGCACGGCAGACGGCCAGCCCCAGCATTTT
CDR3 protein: CASSPGTADGQPQHF

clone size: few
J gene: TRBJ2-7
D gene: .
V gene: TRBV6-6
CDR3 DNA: TGTGCCACCAACCCCAATACCTATTCCTACGAGCAGTACTTC
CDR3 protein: CATNPNTYSYEQYF

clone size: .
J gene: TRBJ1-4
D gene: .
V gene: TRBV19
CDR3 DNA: TGTGCCAGTAGTATTAGGGGGAATGAAAAACTGTTTTTT
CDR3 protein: CASSIRGNEKLFF

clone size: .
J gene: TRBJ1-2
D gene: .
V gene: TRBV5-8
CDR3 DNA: TGTGCCAGCAGCCCCGAACCAGGGGATGACTATGGCTACACCTTC
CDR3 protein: CASSPEPGDDYGYTF

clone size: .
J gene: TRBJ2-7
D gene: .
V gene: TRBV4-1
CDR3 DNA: TGCGCCAGCAGCCAAGATAGCCAGTTGGTTGTGGAGCAGTACTTC
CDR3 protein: CASSQDSQLVVEQYF

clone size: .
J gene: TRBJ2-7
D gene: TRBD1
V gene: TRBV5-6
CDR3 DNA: TGTGCCAGCAGCTTAAGGGACAGGGGTTGGTACGAGCAGTACTTC
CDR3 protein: CASSLRDRGWYEQYF

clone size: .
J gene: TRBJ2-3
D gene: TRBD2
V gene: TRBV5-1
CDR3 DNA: TGCGCCAGCAGAGCCGGGACTAGCGGGTTGGGTACGCAGTATTTT
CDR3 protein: CASRAGTSGLGTQYF

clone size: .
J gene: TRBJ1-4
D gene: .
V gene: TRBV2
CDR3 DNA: TGTGCCAGCAGTGAGACCGGGGTCACTAATGAAAAACTGTTTTTT
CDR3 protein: CASSETGVTNEKLFF

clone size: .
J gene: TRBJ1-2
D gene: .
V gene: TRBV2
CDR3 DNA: TGTGCCAGCAGCCCCGACTCGGGAGGCTACACCTTC
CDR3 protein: CASSPDSGGYTF

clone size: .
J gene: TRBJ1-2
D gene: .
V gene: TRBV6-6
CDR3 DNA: TGTGCCAGCAGTTTGAGGGAGCCTAACTATGGCTACACCTTC
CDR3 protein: CASSLREPNYGYTF

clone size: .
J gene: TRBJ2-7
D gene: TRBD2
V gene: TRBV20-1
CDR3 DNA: TGCAGTGCTAGTCGTAGCGGGAGTGGCGAGCAGTACTTC
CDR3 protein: CSASRSGSGEQYF

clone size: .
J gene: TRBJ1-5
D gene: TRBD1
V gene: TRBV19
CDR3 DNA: TGTGCCAGTAGTAGGGAAGGGACAGCCAGCAATCAGCCCCAGCATTTT
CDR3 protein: CASSREGTASNQPQHF

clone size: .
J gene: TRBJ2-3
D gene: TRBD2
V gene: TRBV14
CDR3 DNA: TGTGCCAGCAGCACCTTAGCGGGGACAGATACGCAGTATTTT
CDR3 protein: CASSTLAGTDTQYF

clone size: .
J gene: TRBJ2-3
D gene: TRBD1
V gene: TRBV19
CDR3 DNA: TGTGCCAGTAGTACCGACAGGGGCACAGATACGCAGTATTTT
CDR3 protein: CASSTDRGTDTQYF

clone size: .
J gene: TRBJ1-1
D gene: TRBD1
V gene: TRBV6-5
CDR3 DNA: TGTGCCAGCAGTCTCCGGACAGGGAAGGCTTTCTTT
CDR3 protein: CASSLRTGKAFF

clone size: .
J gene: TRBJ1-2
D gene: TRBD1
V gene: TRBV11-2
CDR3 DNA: TGTGCCAGCAGCCCGCTCCAGGGGGCTAGCTTCGTTGGCTACACCTTC
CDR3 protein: CASSPLQGASFVGYTF

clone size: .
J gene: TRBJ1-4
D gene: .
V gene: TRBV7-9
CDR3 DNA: TGTGCCAGCATTGCCGGGGTTCGAGGAGAAAAACTGTTTTTT
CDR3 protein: CASIAGVRGEKLFF

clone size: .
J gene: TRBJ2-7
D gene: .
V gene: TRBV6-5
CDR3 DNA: TGTGCCAGCAGTTACTTACTACCTAACGAGCAGTACTTC
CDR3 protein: CASSYLLPNEQYF

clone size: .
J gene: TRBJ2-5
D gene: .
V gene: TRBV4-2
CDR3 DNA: TGTGCCAGCAGCCAAGAACTGACAGCACAAGAGACCCAGTACTTC
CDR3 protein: CASSQELTAQETQYF

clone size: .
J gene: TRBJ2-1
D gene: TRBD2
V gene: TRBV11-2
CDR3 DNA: TGTGCCAGCAGCTCCGGGACTACACTCGATGAGCAGTTCTTC
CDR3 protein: CASSSGTTLDEQFF

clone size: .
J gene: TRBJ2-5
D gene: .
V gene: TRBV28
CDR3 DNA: TGTGCCAGCAGACCGACAGGCAAAGAGACCCAGTACTTC
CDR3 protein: CASRPTGKETQYF

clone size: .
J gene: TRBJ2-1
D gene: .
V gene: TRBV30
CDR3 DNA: TGTGCCTGGAGTCTCCCCGTCTACAATGAGCAGTTCTTC
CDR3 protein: CAWSLPVYNEQFF

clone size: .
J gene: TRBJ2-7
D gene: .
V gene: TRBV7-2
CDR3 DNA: TGTGCCAGCAGCAGAAACGGGAACTACGAGCAGTACTTC
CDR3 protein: CASSRNGNYEQYF

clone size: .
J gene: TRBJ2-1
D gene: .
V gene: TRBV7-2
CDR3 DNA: TGTGCCAGCAGCTTAGCGGCGGATAGCTCCTACAATGAGCAGTTCTTC
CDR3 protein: CASSLAADSSYNEQFF

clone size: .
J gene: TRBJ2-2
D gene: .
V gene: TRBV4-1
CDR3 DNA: TGCGCCAGCAGCCACGGTGTAGGGGCGAACACCGGGGAGCTGTTTTTT
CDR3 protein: CASSHGVGANTGELFF